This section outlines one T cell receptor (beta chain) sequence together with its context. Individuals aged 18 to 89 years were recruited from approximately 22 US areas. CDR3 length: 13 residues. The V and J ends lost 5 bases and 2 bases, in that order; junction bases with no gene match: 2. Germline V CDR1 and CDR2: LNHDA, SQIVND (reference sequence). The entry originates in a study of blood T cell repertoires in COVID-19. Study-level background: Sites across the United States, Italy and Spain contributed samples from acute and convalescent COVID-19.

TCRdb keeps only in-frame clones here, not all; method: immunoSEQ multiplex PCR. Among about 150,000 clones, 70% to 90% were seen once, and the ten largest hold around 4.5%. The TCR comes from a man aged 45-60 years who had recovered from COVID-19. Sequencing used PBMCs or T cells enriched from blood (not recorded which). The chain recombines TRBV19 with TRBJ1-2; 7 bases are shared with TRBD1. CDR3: CASSVTGNYGYTF. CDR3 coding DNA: TGTGCCAGTAGTGTGACAGGGAACTATGGCTACACCTTC.